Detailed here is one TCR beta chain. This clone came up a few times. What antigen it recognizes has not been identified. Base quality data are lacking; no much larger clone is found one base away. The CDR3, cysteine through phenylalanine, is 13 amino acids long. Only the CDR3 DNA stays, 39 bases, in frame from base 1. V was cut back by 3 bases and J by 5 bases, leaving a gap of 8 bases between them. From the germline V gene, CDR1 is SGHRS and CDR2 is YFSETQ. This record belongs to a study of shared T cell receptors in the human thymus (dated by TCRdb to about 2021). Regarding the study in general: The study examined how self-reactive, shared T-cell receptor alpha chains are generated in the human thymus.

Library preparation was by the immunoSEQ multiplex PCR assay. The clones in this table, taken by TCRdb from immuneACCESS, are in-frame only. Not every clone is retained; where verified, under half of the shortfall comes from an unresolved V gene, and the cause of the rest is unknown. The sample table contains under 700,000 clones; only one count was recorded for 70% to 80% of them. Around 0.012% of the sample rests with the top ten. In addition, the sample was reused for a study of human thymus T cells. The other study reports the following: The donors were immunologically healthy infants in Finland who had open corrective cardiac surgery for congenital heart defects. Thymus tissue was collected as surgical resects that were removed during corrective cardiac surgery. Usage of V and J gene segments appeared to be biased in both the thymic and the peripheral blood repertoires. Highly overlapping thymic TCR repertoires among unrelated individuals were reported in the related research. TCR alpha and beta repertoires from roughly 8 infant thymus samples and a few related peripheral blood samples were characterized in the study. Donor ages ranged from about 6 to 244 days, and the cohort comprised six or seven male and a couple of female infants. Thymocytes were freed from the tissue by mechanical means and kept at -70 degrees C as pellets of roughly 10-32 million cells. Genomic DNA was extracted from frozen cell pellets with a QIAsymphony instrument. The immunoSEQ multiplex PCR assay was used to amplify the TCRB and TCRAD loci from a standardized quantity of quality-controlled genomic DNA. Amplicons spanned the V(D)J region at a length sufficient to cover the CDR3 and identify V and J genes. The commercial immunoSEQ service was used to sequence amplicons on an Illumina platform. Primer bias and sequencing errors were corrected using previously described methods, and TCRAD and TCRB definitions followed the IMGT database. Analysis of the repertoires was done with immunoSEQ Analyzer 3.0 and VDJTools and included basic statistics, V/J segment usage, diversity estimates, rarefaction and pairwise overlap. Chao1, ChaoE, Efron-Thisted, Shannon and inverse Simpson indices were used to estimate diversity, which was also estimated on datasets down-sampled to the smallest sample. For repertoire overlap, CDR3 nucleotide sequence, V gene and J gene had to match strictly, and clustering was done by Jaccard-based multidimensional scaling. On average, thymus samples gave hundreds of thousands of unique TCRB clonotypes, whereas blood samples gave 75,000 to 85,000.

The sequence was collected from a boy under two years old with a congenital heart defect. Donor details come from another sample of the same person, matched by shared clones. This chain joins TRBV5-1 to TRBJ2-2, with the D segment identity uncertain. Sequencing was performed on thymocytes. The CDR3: CASSCTRTGELFF. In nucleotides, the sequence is TGCGCCAGCAGCTGTACACGTACCGGGGAGCTGTTTTTT. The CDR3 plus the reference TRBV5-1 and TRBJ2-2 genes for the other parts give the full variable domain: KAGVTQTPRYLIKTRGQQVTLSCSPISGHRSVSWYQQTPGQGLQFLFEYFSETQRNKGNFPGRFSGRQFSNSRSEMNVSTLELGDSALYLCASSCTRTGELFFGEGSRLTVL.